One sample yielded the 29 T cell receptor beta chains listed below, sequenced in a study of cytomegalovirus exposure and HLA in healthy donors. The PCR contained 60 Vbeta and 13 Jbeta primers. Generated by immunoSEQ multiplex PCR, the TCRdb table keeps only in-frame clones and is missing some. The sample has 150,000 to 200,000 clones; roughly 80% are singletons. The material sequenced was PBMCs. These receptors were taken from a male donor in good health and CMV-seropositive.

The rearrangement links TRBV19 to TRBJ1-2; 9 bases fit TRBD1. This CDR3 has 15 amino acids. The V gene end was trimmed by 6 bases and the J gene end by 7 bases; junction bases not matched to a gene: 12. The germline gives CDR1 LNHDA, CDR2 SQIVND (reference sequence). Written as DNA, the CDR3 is TGTGCCAGTAGAGTAAGTGGGACAGGGCCGGCTGGCTACACCTTC. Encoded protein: CASRVSGTGPAGYTF.

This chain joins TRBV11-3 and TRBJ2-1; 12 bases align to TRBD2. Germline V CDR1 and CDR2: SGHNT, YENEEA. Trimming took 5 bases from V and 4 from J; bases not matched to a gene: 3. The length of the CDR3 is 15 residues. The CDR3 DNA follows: TGTGCCAGCAGCCCTAGCGGGGGGGTGTACAATGAGCAGTTCTTC. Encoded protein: CASSPSGGVYNEQFF.

The CDR3 coding sequence is TGTGCCAGCAGCCCGAGCCAGGGTTCCTTTTACGAGCAGTACTTC. Translating gives CASSPSQGSFYEQYF. The rearrangement links TRBV5-4 to TRBJ2-7; D possibly corresponds to TRBD1 (5 bases). This CDR3 contains 15 residues. Trimming removed 4 bases at V and 4 bases at J, with 18 bases between. Germline values: CDR1 SGHNT, CDR2 YYREEE (reference sequence).

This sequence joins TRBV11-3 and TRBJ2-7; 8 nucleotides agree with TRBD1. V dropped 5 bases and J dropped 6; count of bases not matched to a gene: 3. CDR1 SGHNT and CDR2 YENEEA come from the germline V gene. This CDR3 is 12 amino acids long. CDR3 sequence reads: CASSDGTGEQYF. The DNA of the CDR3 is TGTGCCAGCAGCGACGGGACAGGCGAGCAGTACTTC.

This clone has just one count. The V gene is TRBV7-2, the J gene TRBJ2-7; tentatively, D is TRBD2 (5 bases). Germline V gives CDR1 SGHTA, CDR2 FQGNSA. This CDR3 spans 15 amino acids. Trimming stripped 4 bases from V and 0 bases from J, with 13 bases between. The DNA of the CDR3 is TGTGCCAGCAGCTCAACCCCGGGGAGCTCCTACGAGCAGTACTTC. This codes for CASSSTPGSSYEQYF. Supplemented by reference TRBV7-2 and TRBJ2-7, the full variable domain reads GAGVSQSPSNKVTEKGKDVELRCDPISGHTALYWYRQSLGQGLEFLIYFQGNSAPDKSGLPSDRFSAERTGGSVSTLTIQRTQQEDSAVYLCASSSTPGSSYEQYFGPGTRLTVT.

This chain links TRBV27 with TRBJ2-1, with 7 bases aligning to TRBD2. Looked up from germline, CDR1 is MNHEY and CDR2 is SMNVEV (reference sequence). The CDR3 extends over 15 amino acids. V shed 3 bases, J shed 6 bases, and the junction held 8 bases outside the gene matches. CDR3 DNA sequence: TGTGCCAGCAGTTTTTTGGGGGAGGGCCTCAATGAGCAGTTCTTC. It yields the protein CASSFLGEGLNEQFF.

The CDR3 region has the DNA TGTGCCAGCAGCCTAGGGACTAGATCAGGGGATACGCAGTATTTT. Translated: CASSLGTRSGDTQYF. The gene calls are TRBV7-3 and TRBJ2-3, with TRBD2 matching 8 bases. The CDR3 is made up of 15 amino acids. Trimming took 5 bases from V and 6 from J; bases not matched to a gene: 10. Germline CDR1 reads SGHTA; CDR2 reads FQGTGA.

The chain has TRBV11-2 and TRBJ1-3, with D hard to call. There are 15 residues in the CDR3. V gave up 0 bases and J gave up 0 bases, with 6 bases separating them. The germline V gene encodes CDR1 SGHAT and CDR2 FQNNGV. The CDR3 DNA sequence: TGTGCCAGCAGCTTAGATCGTCTCTCTGGAAACACCATATATTTT. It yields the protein CASSLDRLSGNTIYF.

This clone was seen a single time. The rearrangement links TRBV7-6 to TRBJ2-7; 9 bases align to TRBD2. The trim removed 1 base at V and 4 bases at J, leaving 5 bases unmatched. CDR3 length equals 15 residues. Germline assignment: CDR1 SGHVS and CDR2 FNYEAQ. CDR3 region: CASSLEAGGHYEQYF. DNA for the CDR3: TGTGCCAGCAGCTTAGAAGCGGGAGGCCATTACGAGCAGTACTTC. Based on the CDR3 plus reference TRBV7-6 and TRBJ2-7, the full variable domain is GAGVSQSPRYKVTKRGQDVALRCDPISGHVSLYWYRQALGQGPEFLTYFNYEAQQDKSGLPNDRFSAERPEGSISTLTIQRTEQRDSAMYRCASSLEAGGHYEQYFGPGTRLTVT.

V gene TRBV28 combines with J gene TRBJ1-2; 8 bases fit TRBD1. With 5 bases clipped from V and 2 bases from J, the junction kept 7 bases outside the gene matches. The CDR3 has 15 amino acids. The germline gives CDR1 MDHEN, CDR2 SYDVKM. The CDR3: CASSISNRGNYGYTF. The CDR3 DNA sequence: TGTGCCAGCAGTATCTCCAACAGGGGGAACTATGGCTACACCTTC.

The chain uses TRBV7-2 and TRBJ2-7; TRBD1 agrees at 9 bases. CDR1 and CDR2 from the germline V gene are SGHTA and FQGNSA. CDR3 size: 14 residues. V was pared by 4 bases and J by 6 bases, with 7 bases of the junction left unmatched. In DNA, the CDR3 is TGTGCCAGCAGCTCAAACAGGGGGCAAATCGAGCAGTACTTC. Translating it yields CASSSNRGQIEQYF.

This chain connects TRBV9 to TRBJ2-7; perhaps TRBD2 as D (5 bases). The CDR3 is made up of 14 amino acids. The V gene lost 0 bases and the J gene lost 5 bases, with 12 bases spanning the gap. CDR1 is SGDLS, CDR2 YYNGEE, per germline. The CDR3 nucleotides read TGTGCCAGCAGCGTAGGGAAGGAGGTGGACGAGCAGTACTTC. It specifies CASSVGKEVDEQYF.

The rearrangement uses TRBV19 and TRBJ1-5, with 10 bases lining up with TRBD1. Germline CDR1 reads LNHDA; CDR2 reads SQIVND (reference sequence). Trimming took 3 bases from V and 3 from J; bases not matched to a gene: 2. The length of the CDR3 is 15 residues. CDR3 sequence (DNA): TGTGCCAGTAGTATTGGGACAGGGGACAATCAGCCCCAGCATTTT. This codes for CASSIGTGDNQPQHF.

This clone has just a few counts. CDR3 residues: CASSLGTGDTGNTIYF. Here the CDR3 DNA reads TGTGCCAGCAGCTTAGGGACGGGGGATACTGGAAACACCATATATTTT. The chain has TRBV11-2 and TRBJ1-3; possibly TRBD1 for D (5 bases). Trimming cost V 1 base and J 2 bases, with 12 bases left between them. CDR3 length: 16 amino acids. Germline V gene sequence: CDR1 SGHAT, CDR2 FQNNGV. The full variable domain, its missing parts supplied by reference TRBV11-2 and TRBJ1-3, is EAGVAQSPRYKIIEKRQSVAFWCNPISGHATLYWYQQILGQGPKLLIQFQNNGVVDDSQLPKDRFSAERLKGVDSTLKIQPAKLEDSAVYLCASSLGTGDTGNTIYFGEGSWLTVV.

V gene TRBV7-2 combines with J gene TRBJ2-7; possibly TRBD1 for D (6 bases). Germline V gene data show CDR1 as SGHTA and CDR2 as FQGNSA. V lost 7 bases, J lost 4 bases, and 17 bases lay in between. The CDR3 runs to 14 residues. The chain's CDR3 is CASKLRGPWYEQYF. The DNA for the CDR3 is TGTGCCAGCAAGCTCAGGGGTCCTTGGTACGAGCAGTACTTC.

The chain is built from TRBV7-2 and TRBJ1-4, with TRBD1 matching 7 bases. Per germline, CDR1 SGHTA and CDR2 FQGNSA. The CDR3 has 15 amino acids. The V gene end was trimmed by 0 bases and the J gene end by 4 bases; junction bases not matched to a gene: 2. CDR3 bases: TGTGCCAGCAGCTTAGCGGACAGGAATAATGAAAAACTGTTTTTT. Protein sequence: CASSLADRNNEKLFF.

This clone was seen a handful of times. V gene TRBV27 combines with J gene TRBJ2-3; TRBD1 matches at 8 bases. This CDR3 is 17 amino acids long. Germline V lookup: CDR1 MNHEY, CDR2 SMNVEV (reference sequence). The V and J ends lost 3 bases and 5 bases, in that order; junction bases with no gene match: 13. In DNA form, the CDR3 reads TGTGCCAGCAGTTTCCGATGGACAGGGCGGGAAGGAGATACGCAGTATTTT. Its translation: CASSFRWTGREGDTQYF.

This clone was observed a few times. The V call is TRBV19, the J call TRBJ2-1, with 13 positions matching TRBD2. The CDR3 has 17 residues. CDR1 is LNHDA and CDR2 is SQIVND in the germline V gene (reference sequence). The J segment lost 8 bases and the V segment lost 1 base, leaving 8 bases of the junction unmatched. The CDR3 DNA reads TGTGCCAGTAGTATAGGGGGAAGACTAGCGGGGGGCGATGAGCAGTTCTTC. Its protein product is CASSIGGRLAGGDEQFF.

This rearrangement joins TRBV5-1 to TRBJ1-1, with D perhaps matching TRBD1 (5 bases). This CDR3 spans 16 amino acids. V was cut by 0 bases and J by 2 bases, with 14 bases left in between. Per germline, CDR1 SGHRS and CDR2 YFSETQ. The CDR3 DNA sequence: TGCGCCAGCAGCTTGGCCGTGAGACAGACAAACACTGAAGCTTTCTTT. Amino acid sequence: CASSLAVRQTNTEAFF. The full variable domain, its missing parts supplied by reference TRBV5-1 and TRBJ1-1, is KAGVTQTPRYLIKTRGQQVTLSCSPISGHRSVSWYQQTPGQGLQFLFEYFSETQRNKGNFPGRFSGRQFSNSRSEMNVSTLELGDSALYLCASSLAVRQTNTEAFFGQGTRLTVV.

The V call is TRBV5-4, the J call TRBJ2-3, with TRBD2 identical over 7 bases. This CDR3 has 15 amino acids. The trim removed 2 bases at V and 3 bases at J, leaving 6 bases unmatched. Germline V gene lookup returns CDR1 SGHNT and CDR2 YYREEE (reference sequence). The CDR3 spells CASSFPSGGTDTQYF. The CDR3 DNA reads TGTGCCAGCAGCTTCCCTAGCGGCGGAACAGATACGCAGTATTTT.

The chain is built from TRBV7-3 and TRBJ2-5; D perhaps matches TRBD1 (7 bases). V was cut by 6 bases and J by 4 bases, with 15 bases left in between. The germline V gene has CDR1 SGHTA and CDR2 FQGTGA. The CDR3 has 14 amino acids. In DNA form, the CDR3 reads TGTGCCAGCAGTCACGGAGGGGGCTCAGAGACCCAGTACTTC. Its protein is CASSHGGGSETQYF.

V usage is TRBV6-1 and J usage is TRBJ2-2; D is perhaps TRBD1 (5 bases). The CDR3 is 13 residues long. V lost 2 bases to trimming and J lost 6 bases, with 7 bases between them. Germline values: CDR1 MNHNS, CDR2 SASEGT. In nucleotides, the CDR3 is TGTGCCAGCAGTGAACAGGGCCCCGGGGAGCTGTTTTTT. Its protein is CASSEQGPGELFF.

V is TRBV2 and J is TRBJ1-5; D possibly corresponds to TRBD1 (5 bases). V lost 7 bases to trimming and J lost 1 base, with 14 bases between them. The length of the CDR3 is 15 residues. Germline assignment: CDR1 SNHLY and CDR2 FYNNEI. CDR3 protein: CASNLDGGSNQPQHF. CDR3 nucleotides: TGTGCCAGCAACCTGGACGGGGGAAGCAATCAGCCCCAGCATTTT.

Here the CDR3 reads CASSRTAPTGTGNEKLFF. The CDR3 DNA reads as TGTGCCAGCAGCCGCACGGCCCCTACTGGGACAGGGAATGAAAAACTGTTTTTT. The V and J genes are TRBV9 and TRBJ1-4; TRBD1 matches at 9 bases. The germline V gene encodes CDR1 SGDLS and CDR2 YYNGEE. The V and J ends lost 4 bases and 5 bases, in that order; junction bases with no gene match: 15. This CDR3 region has 18 residues. Full variable domain (outside the CDR3, taken from reference TRBV9 and TRBJ1-4): DSGVTQTPKHLITATGQRVTLRCSPRSGDLSVYWYQQSLDQGLQFLIQYYNGEERAKGNILERFSAQQFPDLHSELNLSSLELGDSALYFCASSRTAPTGTGNEKLFFGSGTQLSVL.

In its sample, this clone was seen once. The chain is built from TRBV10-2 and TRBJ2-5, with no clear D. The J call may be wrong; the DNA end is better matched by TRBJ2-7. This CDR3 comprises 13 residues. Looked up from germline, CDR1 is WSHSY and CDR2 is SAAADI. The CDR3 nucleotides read TGCGCCAGCAGTGAGCCCAGCGACTACGAGCAGTACTTC. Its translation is CASSEPSDYEQYF.

CDR3 nucleotide sequence: TGCGCCAGCAGCCGTACCCCGAGTCGAGGGGGAACCTACGAGCAGTACTTC. As protein: CASSRTPSRGGTYEQYF. The rearrangement joins TRBV5-1 to TRBJ2-7, with TRBD1 as a possible D gene (6 bases). Trimming shortened V by 4 bases and J by 2 bases, and 22 bases separated the two germline ends. CDR1 SGHRS and CDR2 YFSETQ come from the germline V gene. The CDR3 is 17 amino acids.

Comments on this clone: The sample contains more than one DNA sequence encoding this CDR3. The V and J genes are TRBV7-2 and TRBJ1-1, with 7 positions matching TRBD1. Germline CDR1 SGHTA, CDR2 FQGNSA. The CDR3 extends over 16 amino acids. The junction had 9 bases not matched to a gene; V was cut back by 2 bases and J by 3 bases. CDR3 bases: TGTGCCAGCAGCTTACGGACAGGATCCCCCCACACTGAAGCTTTCTTT. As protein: CASSLRTGSPHTEAFF. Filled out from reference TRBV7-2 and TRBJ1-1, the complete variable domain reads GAGVSQSPSNKVTEKGKDVELRCDPISGHTALYWYRQSLGQGLEFLIYFQGNSAPDKSGLPSDRFSAERTGGSVSTLTIQRTQQEDSAVYLCASSLRTGSPHTEAFFGQGTRLTVV.

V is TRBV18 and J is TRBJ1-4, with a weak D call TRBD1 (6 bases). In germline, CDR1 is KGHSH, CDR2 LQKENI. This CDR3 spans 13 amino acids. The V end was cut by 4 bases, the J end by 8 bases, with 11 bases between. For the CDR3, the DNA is TGTGCCAGCTCACTACAGGGATTCGAAAAACTGTTTTTT. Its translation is CASSLQGFEKLFF.

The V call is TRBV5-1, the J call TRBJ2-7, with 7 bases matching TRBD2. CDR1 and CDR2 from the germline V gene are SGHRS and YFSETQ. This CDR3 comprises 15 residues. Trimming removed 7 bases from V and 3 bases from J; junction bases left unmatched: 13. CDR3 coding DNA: TGCGCCAGCGGACCATCTTCCGGGACTATCTACGAGCAGTACTTC. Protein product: CASGPSSGTIYEQYF.